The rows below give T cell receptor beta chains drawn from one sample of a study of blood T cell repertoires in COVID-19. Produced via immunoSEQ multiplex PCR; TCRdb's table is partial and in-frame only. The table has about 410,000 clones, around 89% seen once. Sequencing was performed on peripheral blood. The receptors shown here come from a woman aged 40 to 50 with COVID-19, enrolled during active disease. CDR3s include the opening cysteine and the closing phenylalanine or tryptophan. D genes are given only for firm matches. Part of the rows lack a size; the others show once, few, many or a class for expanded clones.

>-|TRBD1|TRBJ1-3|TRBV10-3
CAISPGQGTGNTIYF
TGTGCCATCAGCCCGGGACAGGGTACCGGAAACACCATATATTTT
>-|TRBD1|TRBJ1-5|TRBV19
CASSTDRGYSNQPQHF
TGTGCCAGTAGTACCGACAGGGGTTATAGCAATCAGCCCCAGCATTTT
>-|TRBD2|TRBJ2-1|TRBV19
CASSTRLAGGPGDNEQFF
TGTGCCAGTAGTACTCGACTAGCGGGAGGGCCAGGGGACAATGAGCAGTTCTTC
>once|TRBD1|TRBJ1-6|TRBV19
CASSLRTGPNSPLHF
TGTGCCAGTAGCCTTAGGACAGGACCCAATTCACCCCTCCACTTT
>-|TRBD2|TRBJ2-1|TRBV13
CASSLGKSAGVRYNEQFF
TGTGCCAGCAGCTTAGGCAAGTCGGCGGGAGTGAGATACAATGAGCAGTTCTTC
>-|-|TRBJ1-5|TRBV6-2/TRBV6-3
CASSHDQGGQPQHF
TGTGCCAGCAGTCACGACCAGGGCGGACAGCCCCAGCATTTT
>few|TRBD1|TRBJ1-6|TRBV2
CASSEPSRDSSTLHF
TGTGCCAGCAGTGAACCTTCCCGGGACAGCTCAACCCTCCACTTT
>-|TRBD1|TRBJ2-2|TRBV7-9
CASSLPSGQGEDGELFF
TGTGCCAGCAGCTTACCTTCGGGACAGGGAGAGGACGGGGAGCTGTTTTTT
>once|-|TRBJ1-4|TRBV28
CASSTRQASGEKLFF
TGTGCCAGCAGTACACGACAGGCTTCAGGCGAAAAACTGTTTTTT
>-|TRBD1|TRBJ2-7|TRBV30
CAWRAGQGIFF
TGTGCCTGGAGGGCAGGACAGGGTATCTTCTTC
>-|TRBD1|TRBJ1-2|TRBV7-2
CASRGQGNLPGGYTF
TGTGCCAGCAGAGGACAGGGGAATTTACCCGGTGGCTACACCTTC
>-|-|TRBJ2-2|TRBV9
CASETRGATGELFF
TGTGCCAGCGAAACCCGGGGGGCTACCGGGGAGCTGTTTTTT
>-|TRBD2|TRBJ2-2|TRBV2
CASSTGTSGSSNTGELFF
TGTGCCAGCAGTACCGGGACTAGCGGGTCCTCGAACACCGGGGAGCTGTTTTTT
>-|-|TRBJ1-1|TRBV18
CASSPGTGRMNTEAFF
TGTGCCAGCTCACCAGGAACAGGGCGAATGAACACTGAAGCTTTCTTT
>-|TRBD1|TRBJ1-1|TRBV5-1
CAGSRDSLINQAFF
TGCGCCGGCTCCCGGGACAGCCTCATCAACCAAGCTTTCTTT
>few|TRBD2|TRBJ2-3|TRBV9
CASSVGGGATDTQYF
TGTGCCAGCAGCGTAGGCGGGGGGGCGACAGATACGCAGTATTTT
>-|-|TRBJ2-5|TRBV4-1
CASSQVQSQETQYF
TGCGCCAGCAGCCAAGTCCAGTCCCAAGAGACCCAGTACTTC
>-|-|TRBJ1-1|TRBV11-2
CASSLYLNSEAFF
TGTGCCAGCAGCTTATATCTAAATTCTGAAGCTTTCTTT
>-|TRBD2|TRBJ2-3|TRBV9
CASSGTSGRGDTQYF
TGTGCCAGCAGCGGGACTAGCGGGAGAGGCGATACGCAGTATTTT
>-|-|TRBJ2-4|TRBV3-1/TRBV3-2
CASSQELRLGENIQYF
TGTGCCAGCAGCCAAGAATTAAGGCTAGGGGAAAACATTCAGTACTTC
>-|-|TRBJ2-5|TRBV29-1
CSVEDGGETQYF
TGCAGCGTTGAGGATGGGGGGGAGACCCAGTACTTC
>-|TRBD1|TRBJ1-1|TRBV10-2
CASSETGGRNTEAFF
TGCGCCAGCAGTGAGACAGGGGGCAGGAACACTGAAGCTTTCTTT
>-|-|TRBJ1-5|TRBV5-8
CASSLQGRNDQPQHF
TGTGCCAGCAGCTTGCAGGGTCGGAACGATCAGCCCCAGCATTTT
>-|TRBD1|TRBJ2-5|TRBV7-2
CASSLLGTGGGETQYF
TGTGCCAGCAGCTTGCTTGGGACAGGGGGAGGAGAGACCCAGTACTTC
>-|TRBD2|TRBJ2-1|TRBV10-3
CAAAQGLAVNNEQFF
TGTGCCGCGGCCCAAGGACTAGCGGTGAACAATGAGCAGTTCTTC
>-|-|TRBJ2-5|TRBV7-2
CASSLVGASGLLPLRTQYF
TGTGCCAGCAGCTTAGTAGGAGCGTCTGGCCTTCTCCCCTTGAGGACCCAGTACTTC
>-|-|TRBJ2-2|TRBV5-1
CASSLDVSGELFF
TGCGCCAGCAGCTTGGATGTCTCCGGGGAGCTGTTTTTT
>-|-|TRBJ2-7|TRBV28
CASSHSYEQYF
TGTGCCAGCAGCCACTCCTACGAGCAGTACTTC
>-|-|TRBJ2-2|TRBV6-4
CASTPSGGVNTGELFF
TGTGCCAGCACCCCGTCCGGCGGGGTGAACACCGGGGAGCTGTTTTTT
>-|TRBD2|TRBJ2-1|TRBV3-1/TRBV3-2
CASAQGLAGGRRSYNEQFF
TGTGCCAGCGCCCAGGGTCTAGCGGGTGGGCGGAGGTCCTACAATGAGCAGTTCTTC
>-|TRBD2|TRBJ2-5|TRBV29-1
CSAPSGRETQYF
TGCAGCGCCCCTAGCGGGCGAGAGACCCAGTACTTC
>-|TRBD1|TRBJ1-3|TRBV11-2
CASSPALGQGSGNTIYF
TGTGCCAGCAGCCCCGCCCTGGGACAGGGGTCTGGAAACACCATATATTTT
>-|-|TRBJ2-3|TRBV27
CASSLLRQGGNGVYF
TGTGCCAGCAGTTTACTTAGGCAGGGGGGCAATGGTGTGTATTTT
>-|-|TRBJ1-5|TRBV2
CASSPAGEGRPQHF
TGTGCCAGCAGTCCCGCAGGGGAGGGAAGGCCCCAGCATTTT
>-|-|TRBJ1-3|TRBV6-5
CASTRGGSGNTIYF
TGTGCCAGCACCCGGGGAGGCTCTGGAAACACCATATATTTT
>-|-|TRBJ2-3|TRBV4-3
CASSQEWRNTDTQYF
TGCGCCAGCAGCCAAGAGTGGCGGAACACAGATACGCAGTATTTT
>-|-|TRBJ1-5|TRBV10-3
CAISPGTPHQPQHF
TGTGCCATCAGTCCCGGGACACCACATCAGCCCCAGCATTTT
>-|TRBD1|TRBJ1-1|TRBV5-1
CASSLEGRGLGSAFF
TGCGCCAGCAGCTTGGAGGGCAGGGGGCTTGGGAGCGCTTTCTTT
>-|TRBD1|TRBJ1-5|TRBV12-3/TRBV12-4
CASSPQGNQPQHF
TGTGCCAGCAGCCCACAGGGGAATCAGCCCCAGCATTTT
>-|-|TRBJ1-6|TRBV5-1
CASRRGPSPNLGSPLHF
TGCGCCAGCAGAAGGGGCCCCAGCCCGAATCTGGGATCACCCCTCCACTTT
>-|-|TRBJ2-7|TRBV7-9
CASSSTTDRTYEQYF
TGTGCCAGCAGCTCCACTACCGACAGAACCTACGAGCAGTACTTC
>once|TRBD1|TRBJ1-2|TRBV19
CASSQTGSYGYTF
TGTGCCAGTAGCCAGACAGGGTCCTATGGCTACACCTTC
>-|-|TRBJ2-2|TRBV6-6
CASSYTTFDNTGELFF
TGTGCCAGCAGTTATACGACTTTCGATAACACCGGGGAGCTGTTTTTT
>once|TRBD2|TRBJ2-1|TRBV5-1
CASSMRTSGGLGGFF
TGCGCCAGCAGCATGAGAACTAGCGGAGGACTCGGGGGGTTCTTC
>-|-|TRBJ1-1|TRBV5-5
CASSLGRDTEAFF
TGTGCCAGCAGCTTGGGCAGGGACACTGAAGCTTTCTTT
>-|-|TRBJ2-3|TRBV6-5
CASSYGSGHSADTQYF
TGTGCCAGCAGTTACGGCAGCGGGCATTCTGCAGATACGCAGTATTTT